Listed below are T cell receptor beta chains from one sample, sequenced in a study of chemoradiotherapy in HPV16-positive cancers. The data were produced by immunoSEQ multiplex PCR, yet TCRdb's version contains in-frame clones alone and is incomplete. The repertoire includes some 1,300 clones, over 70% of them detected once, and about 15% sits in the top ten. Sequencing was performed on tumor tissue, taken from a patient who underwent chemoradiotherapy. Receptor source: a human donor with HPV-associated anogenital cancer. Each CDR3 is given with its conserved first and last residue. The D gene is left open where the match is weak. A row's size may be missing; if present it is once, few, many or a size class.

cdr3_nt: TGCGCCAGCAGCTTGGCCCGGGGTAGCTCCTACAATGAGCAGTTCTTC
cdr3_aa: CASSLARGSSYNEQFF
d_call: -
j_call: TRBJ2-1
v_call: TRBV5-1
clone_size: -

cdr3_nt: TGTGCCAGCAGCTACGGACAGGGCGACTACGAGCAGTACTTC
cdr3_aa: CASSYGQGDYEQYF
d_call: TRBD1
j_call: TRBJ2-7
v_call: TRBV5-6
clone_size: -

cdr3_nt: TGTGCCAGCAGCCCCTACGACGCAGGGGGCGCAGGGACTGAAGCTTTCTTT
cdr3_aa: CASSPYDAGGAGTEAFF
d_call: TRBD1
j_call: TRBJ1-1
v_call: TRBV7-3
clone_size: -

cdr3_nt: TGTGCCAGCAGCTTAGCGAACAGGGGCTCCTACAATGAGCAGTTCTTC
cdr3_aa: CASSLANRGSYNEQFF
d_call: TRBD1
j_call: TRBJ2-1
v_call: TRBV7-6
clone_size: -

cdr3_nt: TGCAGCGCCGCGAGGGGGGTCGGGACAGGGGATTACGAGCAGTACTTC
cdr3_aa: CSAARGVGTGDYEQYF
d_call: TRBD1
j_call: TRBJ2-7
v_call: TRBV29-1
clone_size: -

cdr3_nt: TGCAGCGTTTCGGTCGGGGGGGGGTCTGGGGCCAACGTCCTGACTTTC
cdr3_aa: CSVSVGGGSGANVLTF
d_call: TRBD2
j_call: TRBJ2-6
v_call: TRBV29-1
clone_size: -

cdr3_nt: TGCGCCAGCAGCTTCAGGGAGAGGAGCTCCTACAATGAGCAGTTCTTC
cdr3_aa: CASSFRERSSYNEQFF
d_call: -
j_call: TRBJ2-1
v_call: TRBV5-1
clone_size: few

cdr3_nt: TGTGCCAGCAGCACCCGTTTCCGGGACAGTCGCTCCTACGAGCAGTACTTC
cdr3_aa: CASSTRFRDSRSYEQYF
d_call: TRBD1
j_call: TRBJ2-7
v_call: TRBV5-8
clone_size: -

cdr3_nt: TGTGCCAGCAGCTCGCTCGAACGAAACACCATATATTTT
cdr3_aa: CASSSLERNTIYF
d_call: -
j_call: TRBJ1-3
v_call: TRBV5-4
clone_size: once

cdr3_nt: TGCGCCAGCAGCTTGGTGGCTCACACTGAAGCTTTCTTT
cdr3_aa: CASSLVAHTEAFF
d_call: -
j_call: TRBJ1-1
v_call: TRBV5-1
clone_size: -

cdr3_nt: TGTGCCACCAGCAGAGGTGGCCCTGAAAAACTGTTTTTT
cdr3_aa: CATSRGGPEKLFF
d_call: -
j_call: TRBJ1-4
v_call: TRBV15
clone_size: -

cdr3_nt: TGTGCCAGCAGCTTAGAGGGAAAGTCCACCGGGGAGCTGTTTTTT
cdr3_aa: CASSLEGKSTGELFF
d_call: -
j_call: TRBJ2-2
v_call: TRBV7-2
clone_size: -

cdr3_nt: TGTGCCAGCGCGGGAGGAAGCCAAGAGACCCAGTACTTC
cdr3_aa: CASAGGSQETQYF
d_call: TRBD2
j_call: TRBJ2-5
v_call: TRBV11-2
clone_size: -

cdr3_nt: TGTGCCAGCAGCCAACTCAGGGGGGGGCAGGGCTACACCTTC
cdr3_aa: CASSQLRGGQGYTF
d_call: TRBD1
j_call: TRBJ1-2
v_call: TRBV4-2
clone_size: few

cdr3_nt: TGCGCCAGCAGCCAAAGGGGGCTGGGGGAGCTGTTTTTT
cdr3_aa: CASSQRGLGELFF
d_call: TRBD1
j_call: TRBJ2-2
v_call: TRBV4-3
clone_size: -

cdr3_nt: TGCGCCAGCGCATACTTCGAAGAGACCCAGTACTTC
cdr3_aa: CASAYFEETQYF
d_call: -
j_call: TRBJ2-5
v_call: TRBV10-2
clone_size: once

cdr3_nt: TGTGCCAGCAGCCCCCTCGGGGGGGCGGGGGCCCAGTACTTC
cdr3_aa: CASSPLGGAGAQYF
d_call: TRBD2
j_call: TRBJ2-5
v_call: TRBV7-2
clone_size: -

cdr3_nt: TGTGCCAGCTCACTGACTGCCGGGACTAGGAACGAGCAGTACTTC
cdr3_aa: CASSLTAGTRNEQYF
d_call: TRBD2
j_call: TRBJ2-7
v_call: TRBV18
clone_size: -

cdr3_nt: TGTGCCAGCAGGATAGCGGAATGGGCAGATACGCAGTATTTT
cdr3_aa: CASRIAEWADTQYF
d_call: -
j_call: TRBJ2-3
v_call: TRBV28
clone_size: -

cdr3_nt: TGCGCCAGCAGCTTGTGGCAGGGGACTGGAAACACCATATATTTT
cdr3_aa: CASSLWQGTGNTIYF
d_call: -
j_call: TRBJ1-3
v_call: TRBV5-1
clone_size: -

cdr3_nt: TGTGCCAGTAGTCCCCGCCTAGGGGCAGGCTCAGAGACCCAGTACTTC
cdr3_aa: CASSPRLGAGSETQYF
d_call: -
j_call: TRBJ2-5
v_call: TRBV19
clone_size: -

cdr3_nt: TGTGCCAGCAGTTCGACTACGGTAAATGAGCAGTTCTTC
cdr3_aa: CASSSTTVNEQFF
d_call: -
j_call: TRBJ2-1
v_call: TRBV27
clone_size: -

cdr3_nt: TGCGCCAGCAGCCAAGATCTGGAAACAGGGGCCTATGGCTACACCTTC
cdr3_aa: CASSQDLETGAYGYTF
d_call: TRBD1
j_call: TRBJ1-2
v_call: TRBV4-3
clone_size: -

cdr3_nt: TGTGCCAGCAGCTTAGGACTAACTGGTGCGGAGCTGTTTTTT
cdr3_aa: CASSLGLTGAELFF
d_call: -
j_call: TRBJ2-2
v_call: TRBV7-9
clone_size: -

cdr3_nt: TGTGCCAGTAGGGGACTAGCGGGAGACGCATTCGATGAGCAGTTCTTC
cdr3_aa: CASRGLAGDAFDEQFF
d_call: TRBD2
j_call: TRBJ2-1
v_call: TRBV19
clone_size: -

cdr3_nt: TGTGCCAGCAGCTTAGCGCTAACCAGCCCCCAGGATTTT
cdr3_aa: CASSLALTSPQDF
d_call: -
j_call: TRBJ2-3
v_call: TRBV7-2
clone_size: -

cdr3_nt: TGTGCCAGCAGCCCGAGGACTAGCGGGAGCGGGGAGCAGTACTTC
cdr3_aa: CASSPRTSGSGEQYF
d_call: TRBD2
j_call: TRBJ2-7
v_call: TRBV7-2
clone_size: -

cdr3_nt: TGTGCCAGCACCAAGCGACTAGCGGGGGTTTCCTACAATGAGCAGTTCTTC
cdr3_aa: CASTKRLAGVSYNEQFF
d_call: TRBD2
j_call: TRBJ2-1
v_call: TRBV11-3
clone_size: -

cdr3_nt: TGTGCCAGCTCACCAGACTCGGGGGCGCGATCTGGAAACACCATATATTTT
cdr3_aa: CASSPDSGARSGNTIYF
d_call: -
j_call: TRBJ1-3
v_call: TRBV18
clone_size: -

cdr3_nt: TGTGCCAGCAGCTTAGTACAGGGAGGGACAGATACGCAGTATTTT
cdr3_aa: CASSLVQGGTDTQYF
d_call: -
j_call: TRBJ2-3
v_call: TRBV7-9
clone_size: -

cdr3_nt: TGTGCCAGCAACCTCAACAAGGGGGCCTACGAGCAGTACTTC
cdr3_aa: CASNLNKGAYEQYF
d_call: -
j_call: TRBJ2-7
v_call: TRBV2
clone_size: -

cdr3_nt: TGCGCCAGCAGCTTGGACGTACAGGGGTGGAGCGGGAGCCCCGGGGAGCTGTTTTTT
cdr3_aa: CASSLDVQGWSGSPGELFF
d_call: -
j_call: TRBJ2-2
v_call: TRBV5-1
clone_size: -

cdr3_nt: TGTGCCAGCAGCACATCAGCGGGGCTAGGTCACGTTGAGCAGTTCTTC
cdr3_aa: CASSTSAGLGHVEQFF
d_call: TRBD2
j_call: TRBJ2-1
v_call: TRBV9
clone_size: -

cdr3_nt: TGTGCCAGCAGCTTAACAGGGGCGCCCACCGAGACCCAGCACTTC
cdr3_aa: CASSLTGAPTETQHF
d_call: -
j_call: TRBJ2-5
v_call: TRBV7-3
clone_size: -

cdr3_nt: TGTGCCAGCAGCTTAGAGGCGGGAGGGGGCTACAATGAGCAGTTCTTC
cdr3_aa: CASSLEAGGGYNEQFF
d_call: TRBD2
j_call: TRBJ2-1
v_call: TRBV11-3
clone_size: once

cdr3_nt: TGTGCCAGTAGGGCTAGCGGGACGCTATGGCCGAACAATGAGCAGTTCTTC
cdr3_aa: CASRASGTLWPNNEQFF
d_call: TRBD2
j_call: TRBJ2-1
v_call: TRBV19
clone_size: once

cdr3_nt: TGTGCCAGCAGTGAACATCCTAGCGGGTACGAGCAGTACTTC
cdr3_aa: CASSEHPSGYEQYF
d_call: TRBD2
j_call: TRBJ2-7
v_call: TRBV6-1
clone_size: -

cdr3_nt: TGCGCCAGCAGTTTCAGAGGGGCTAGCAATCAGCCCCAGCATTTT
cdr3_aa: CASSFRGASNQPQHF
d_call: -
j_call: TRBJ1-5
v_call: TRBV4-1
clone_size: few

cdr3_nt: TGTGCCAGCAGCTCACGGGGTCCCGGGGTGAGCCTTTACGATGAGCAGTTCTTC
cdr3_aa: CASSSRGPGVSLYDEQFF
d_call: -
j_call: TRBJ2-1
v_call: TRBV11-2
clone_size: -

cdr3_nt: TGCAGCGTTCCTTGTGACAGGGCTGCGTACTATGGCTACACCTTC
cdr3_aa: CSVPCDRAAYYGYTF
d_call: TRBD1
j_call: TRBJ1-2
v_call: TRBV29-1
clone_size: -

cdr3_nt: TGTGCCAGCAGCTTAGAATTAGGACAGACCTACGAGCAGTACTTC
cdr3_aa: CASSLELGQTYEQYF
d_call: -
j_call: TRBJ2-7
v_call: TRBV7-9
clone_size: -

cdr3_nt: TGTGCCAGCAGTCTCCAGAGTGCCTCCTACAATGAGCAGTTCTTC
cdr3_aa: CASSLQSASYNEQFF
d_call: -
j_call: TRBJ2-1
v_call: TRBV6-5
clone_size: -

cdr3_nt: TGTGCCAGCAGCGCCTCGACAGAGAGCTCCTACGAGCAGTACTTC
cdr3_aa: CASSASTESSYEQYF
d_call: -
j_call: TRBJ2-7
v_call: TRBV21-1
clone_size: -

cdr3_nt: TGTGCCAGCAGCCCCCGGGCGGAGAACACCGGGGAGCTGTTTTTT
cdr3_aa: CASSPRAENTGELFF
d_call: -
j_call: TRBJ2-2
v_call: TRBV9
clone_size: -

cdr3_nt: TGCGCCAGCAGCGTCGGACAGGGGGCGAGTACCGGGGAGCTGTTTTTT
cdr3_aa: CASSVGQGASTGELFF
d_call: TRBD1
j_call: TRBJ2-2
v_call: TRBV5-1
clone_size: -

cdr3_nt: TGTGCCAGCAGCCGCACAGGCACTGAAGCTTTCTTT
cdr3_aa: CASSRTGTEAFF
d_call: -
j_call: TRBJ1-1
v_call: TRBV14
clone_size: -

cdr3_nt: TGTGCCAGCAGTTACTCCTTCACGGACCCCTACGAGCAGTACTTC
cdr3_aa: CASSYSFTDPYEQYF
d_call: -
j_call: TRBJ2-7
v_call: TRBV6-5
clone_size: -

cdr3_nt: TGTGCCAGCAGTTCGGGGGACAGAAAAAATCAGCCCCAGCATTTT
cdr3_aa: CASSSGDRKNQPQHF
d_call: TRBD1
j_call: TRBJ1-5
v_call: TRBV6-5
clone_size: -

cdr3_nt: TGTGCCAGCAGTCTCGGGACAGAAATTAACTATGGCTACACCTTC
cdr3_aa: CASSLGTEINYGYTF
d_call: TRBD1
j_call: TRBJ1-2
v_call: TRBV28
clone_size: once

cdr3_nt: TGTGCCAGCAGCGTATTTGCCGGATATGGCTACACCTTC
cdr3_aa: CASSVFAGYGYTF
d_call: -
j_call: TRBJ1-2
v_call: TRBV9
clone_size: -

cdr3_nt: TGTGCCAGCAGCCCAGGGGGCAATGAGCAGTTCTTC
cdr3_aa: CASSPGGNEQFF
d_call: TRBD1
j_call: TRBJ2-1
v_call: TRBV7-9
clone_size: -

cdr3_nt: TGTGCCAGTAGGTGGAGACTGGGCTCCTACGAGCAGTACTTC
cdr3_aa: CASRWRLGSYEQYF
d_call: -
j_call: TRBJ2-7
v_call: TRBV19
clone_size: large

cdr3_nt: TGTGCCAGCAGCGTTCAAGCGGGCCGCTCCTACAATGAGCAGTTCTTC
cdr3_aa: CASSVQAGRSYNEQFF
d_call: -
j_call: TRBJ2-1
v_call: TRBV9
clone_size: few

cdr3_nt: TGCGCCAGCGGCCGGACAGGGGCCGACTATGGCTACACCTTC
cdr3_aa: CASGRTGADYGYTF
d_call: TRBD1
j_call: TRBJ1-2
v_call: TRBV5-1
clone_size: -